The 7 T cell receptor beta chains listed next were all sequenced from one sample in a study of spatial heterogeneity in lung cancer. Findings of the study overall: Higher tumor mutation counts went along with higher counts of expanded intratumoral alpha and beta TCRs.

From the 5' RACE reads, TCRdb called clonotypes with MiXCR, one entry per CDR3 protein. The table has tens of thousands of distinct CDR3 sequences, 15% seen once. Time point of the sample: sample taken at primary tumor resection. Antigens of these TCRs are unknown. Sequences were derived from lung tumor tissue, sampled at surgery. All receptors come from a female donor with early-stage non-small cell lung cancer.

The CDR3 loop is CASSLPPSFTQYF. The CDR3 nucleotides are TGTGCCAGCAGTTTACCCCCATCCTTTACGCAGTATTTT. J is TRBJ2-3 and V is TRBV28; D gene ambiguous. The CDR3 totals 13 residues. Germline CDR1 MDHEN, CDR2 SYDVKM. V lost 2 bases, J lost 8 bases, and 11 bases lay in between.

This clonotype appeared many times. The chain employs TRBV6-1 and TRBJ2-3; D gene ambiguous. CDR1 and CDR2 from the germline V gene are MNHNS and SASEGT. The CDR3 runs to 13 residues. With 6 bases removed from V and 1 base from J, the gap between germline ends came to 8 bases. The CDR3 coding sequence is TGTGCCAGCAGGAAGGATGGCACAGATACGCAGTATTTT. Protein: CASRKDGTDTQYF.

This clonotype was counted at least ten times. The chain links TRBV11-2 to TRBJ2-7, with 10 bases lining up with TRBD1. V lost 3 bases to trimming and J lost 0 bases; unmatched junction nucleotides: 2. The germline gives CDR1 SGHAT, CDR2 FQNNGV. The CDR3 is 15 residues long. CDR3 DNA sequence: TGTGCCAGCAGCTTCTGGACAGGGGGCTCCTACGAGCAGTACTTC. It is translated as CASSFWTGGSYEQYF.

There are a few counts of this clonotype. V gene TRBV10-3 combines with J gene TRBJ2-1; D unclear. The CDR3 sequence is 12 residues long. From germline, CDR1 is ENHRY and CDR2 SYGVKD. Trimming stripped 8 bases from V and 2 bases from J, with 7 bases between. Here the CDR3 DNA reads TGTGCCATCTCTGGGGCCTACAATGAGCAGTTCTTC. Translating it yields CAISGAYNEQFF.

V usage is TRBV28 and J usage is TRBJ2-6; 11 positions match TRBD1. The CDR3 has 18 residues. Germline lookup yields CDR1 MDHEN and CDR2 SYDVKM. V lost 4 bases, J lost 2 bases, and 7 bases stayed unmatched. The CDR3 coding sequence is TGTGCCAGCAGTTCTCAGGGGACAGGGGGTCCTGGGGCCAACGTCCTGACTTTC. This gives the protein CASSSQGTGGPGANVLTF.

This rearrangement joins TRBV7-9 to TRBJ2-1, with a tentative D call TRBD2 (6 bases). Germline CDR1 is SEHNR and CDR2 is FQNEAQ (reference sequence). The CDR3 runs to 11 residues. The V end was cut by 11 bases, the J end by 6 bases, with 11 bases between. CDR3 sequence reads: CAAEGGNEQFF. The CDR3, as DNA: TGTGCCGCGGAGGGTGGCAATGAGCAGTTCTTC.

This clonotype was detected many times. The chain links TRBV5-1 to TRBJ2-7; tentative D call: TRBD2 (6 bases). Trimming left V 7 bases short and J 3 bases short, with 20 bases between. The CDR3 runs 15 residues. From germline, CDR1 is SGHRS and CDR2 YFSETQ. The CDR3 nucleotides are TGCGCCAGCCACTTGGCTGGAAGGGGACTCTACGAGCAGTACTTC. Amino acid sequence: CASHLAGRGLYEQYF. The whole variable domain, remainder taken from reference TRBV5-1 and TRBJ2-7, is KAGVTQTPRYLIKTRGQQVTLSCSPISGHRSVSWYQQTPGQGLQFLFEYFSETQRNKGNFPGRFSGRQFSNSRSEMNVSTLELGDSALYLCASHLAGRGLYEQYFGPGTRLTVT.